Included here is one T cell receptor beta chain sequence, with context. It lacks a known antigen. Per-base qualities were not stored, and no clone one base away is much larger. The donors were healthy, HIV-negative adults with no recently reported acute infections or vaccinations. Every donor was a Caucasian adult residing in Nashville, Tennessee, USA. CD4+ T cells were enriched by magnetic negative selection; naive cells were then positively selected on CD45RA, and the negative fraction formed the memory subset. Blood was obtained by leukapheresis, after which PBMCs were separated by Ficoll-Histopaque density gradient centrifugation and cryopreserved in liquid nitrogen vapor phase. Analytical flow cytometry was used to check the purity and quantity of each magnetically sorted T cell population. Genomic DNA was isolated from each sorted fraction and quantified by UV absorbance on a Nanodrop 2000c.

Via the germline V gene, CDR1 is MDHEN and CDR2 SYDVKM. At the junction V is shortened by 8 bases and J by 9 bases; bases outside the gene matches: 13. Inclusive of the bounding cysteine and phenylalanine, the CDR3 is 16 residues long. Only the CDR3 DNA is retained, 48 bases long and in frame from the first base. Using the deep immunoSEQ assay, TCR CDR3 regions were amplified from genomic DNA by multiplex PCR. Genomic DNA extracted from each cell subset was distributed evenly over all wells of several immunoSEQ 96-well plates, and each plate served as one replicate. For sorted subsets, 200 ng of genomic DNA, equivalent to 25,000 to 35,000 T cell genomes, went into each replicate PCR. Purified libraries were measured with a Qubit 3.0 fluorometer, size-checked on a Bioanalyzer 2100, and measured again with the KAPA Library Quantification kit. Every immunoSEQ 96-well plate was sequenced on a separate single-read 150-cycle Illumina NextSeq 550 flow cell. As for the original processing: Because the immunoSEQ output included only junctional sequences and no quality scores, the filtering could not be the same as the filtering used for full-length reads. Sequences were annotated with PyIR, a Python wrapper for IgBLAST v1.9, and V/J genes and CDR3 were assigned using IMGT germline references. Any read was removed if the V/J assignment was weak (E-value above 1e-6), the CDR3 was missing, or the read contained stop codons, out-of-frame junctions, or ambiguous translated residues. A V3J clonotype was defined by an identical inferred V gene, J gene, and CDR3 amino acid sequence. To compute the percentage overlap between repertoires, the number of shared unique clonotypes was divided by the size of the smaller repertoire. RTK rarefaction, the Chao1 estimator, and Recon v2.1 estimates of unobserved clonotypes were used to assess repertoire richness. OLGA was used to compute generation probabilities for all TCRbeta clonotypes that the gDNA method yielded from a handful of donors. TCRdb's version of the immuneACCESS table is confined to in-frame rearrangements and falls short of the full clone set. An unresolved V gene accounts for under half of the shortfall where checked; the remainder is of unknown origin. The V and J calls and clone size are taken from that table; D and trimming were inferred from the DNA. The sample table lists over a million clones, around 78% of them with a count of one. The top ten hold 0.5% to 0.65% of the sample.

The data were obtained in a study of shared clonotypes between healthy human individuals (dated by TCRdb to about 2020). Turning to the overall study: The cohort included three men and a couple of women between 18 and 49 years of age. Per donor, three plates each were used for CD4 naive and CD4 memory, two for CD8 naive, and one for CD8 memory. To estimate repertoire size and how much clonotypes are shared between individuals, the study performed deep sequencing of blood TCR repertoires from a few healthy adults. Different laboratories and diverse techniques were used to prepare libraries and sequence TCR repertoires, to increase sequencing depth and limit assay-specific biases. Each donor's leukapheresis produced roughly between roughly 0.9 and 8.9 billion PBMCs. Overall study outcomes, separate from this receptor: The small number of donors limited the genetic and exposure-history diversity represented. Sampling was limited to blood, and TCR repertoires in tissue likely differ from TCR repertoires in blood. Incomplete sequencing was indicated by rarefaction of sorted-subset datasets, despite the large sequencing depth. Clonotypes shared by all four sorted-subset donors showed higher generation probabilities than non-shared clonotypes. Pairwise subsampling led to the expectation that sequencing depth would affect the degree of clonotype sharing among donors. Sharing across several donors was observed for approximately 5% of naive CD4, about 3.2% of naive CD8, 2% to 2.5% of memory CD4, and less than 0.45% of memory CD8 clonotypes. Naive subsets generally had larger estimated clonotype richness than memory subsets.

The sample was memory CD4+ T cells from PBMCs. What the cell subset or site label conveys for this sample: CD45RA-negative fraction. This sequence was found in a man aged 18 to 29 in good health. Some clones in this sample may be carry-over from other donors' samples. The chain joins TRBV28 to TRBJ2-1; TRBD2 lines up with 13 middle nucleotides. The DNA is TGTGCCAGCCAGGGGGCAACTAGCGGGAGGGTCTTTGAGCAGTTCTTC. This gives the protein CASQGATSGRVFEQFF.